Presented here are 10 T cell receptor beta chains from one specimen sequenced in a study of T cell repertoires in cytomegalovirus infection. Their antigens are not known. One entry per CDR3 protein results from TCRdb running MiXCR on the reads. Seen here are approximately 990,000 distinct CDR3 sequences, around 32% observed once, and the top ten hold roughly an eighth. The sequencing used cultured CD8+ T cells from PBMCs, collected from culture after CMV antigen stimulation. These TCRs come from a human donor in good health (CMV status not recorded). Some clones in this sample may be carry-over from other donors' samples.

The V gene is TRBV7-2, the J gene TRBJ2-6, with D maybe TRBD1 (5 bases). The length of the CDR3 is 17 residues. V dropped 6 bases and J dropped 1 base, with 16 bases sitting between them. Germline V gene sequence: CDR1 SGHTA, CDR2 FQGNSA. The CDR3 DNA sequence: TGTGCCAGCAGGACAGTCTCCCCTACTTCTGGGGCCAACGTCCTGACTTTC. Translated, it gives CASRTVSPTSGANVLTF.

J is TRBJ1-1 and V is TRBV6-6; possibly TRBD1 for D (6 bases). Trimming shortened V by 7 bases and J by 1 base, and 13 bases separated the two germline ends. The CDR3 has 14 amino acids. Per germline, CDR1 MNHNY and CDR2 SVGAGI (reference sequence). The CDR3 DNA reads as TGTGCCAGCACCATGGGACACACGAACACTGAAGCTTTCTTT. It is translated as CASTMGHTNTEAFF.

V gene TRBV6-5 combines with J gene TRBJ2-7; either TRBD1 or TRBD2 may supply D (5 bases each). Germline V gives CDR1 MNHEY, CDR2 SVGAGI. This CDR3 comprises 14 residues. V lost 0 bases, J lost 6 bases, and 12 bases lay in between. The CDR3 sequence: CASSYSVRDREQYF. CDR3 nucleotide sequence: TGTGCCAGCAGTTACTCGGTCAGGGACCGCGAGCAGTACTTC.

This clonotype was detected only a few times. This chain links TRBV27 with TRBJ2-2; 10 nucleotides line up with TRBD2. The germline gives CDR1 MNHEY, CDR2 SMNVEV (reference sequence). CDR3 length equals 18 residues. V trimming: 6 bases; J trimming: 6 bases; junction bases outside the gene matches: 16. The CDR3 sequence is CASSSRHLAGVWAGELFF. The CDR3 nucleotides are TGTGCCAGCAGCTCTCGACATCTAGCGGGGGTTTGGGCCGGGGAGCTGTTTTTT.

This clonotype has just a few counts. The rearrangement links TRBV7-8 to TRBJ2-1, with TRBD2 matching over 7 bases. Trimming cost V 2 bases and J 2 bases; bases outside gene matches: 6. This CDR3 contains 16 residues. Germline assignment: CDR1 SGHVS and CDR2 FQNEAQ. CDR3 sequence (DNA): TGTGCCAGCAGCTTACGCCTAGCGGATCCCTACAATGAGCAGTTCTTC. Its protein product is CASSLRLADPYNEQFF.

The J gene is TRBJ2-3, the V gene TRBV6-5; possibly TRBD1 or TRBD2 for D (5 bases each). Trimming pared 0 bases from V and 6 bases from J, leaving 10 bases between. This CDR3 region has 14 residues. The germline V gene has CDR1 MNHEY and CDR2 SVGAGI. This CDR3 reads CASSYSTGTDTQYF. The CDR3 coding sequence is TGTGCCAGCAGTTACTCAACCGGGACCGATACGCAGTATTTT.

The table lists this clonotype with a few counts. The CDR3 protein is CASSLEGQGSRTDTQYF. In DNA form, the CDR3 reads TGTGCCAGCAGCTTAGAGGGACAGGGGTCTCGCACAGATACGCAGTATTTT. V and J are TRBV7-8 and TRBJ2-3; 10 bases agree with TRBD1. CDR1 is SGHVS and CDR2 is FQNEAQ in the germline V gene. The CDR3 runs 17 residues. Trimming cost V 1 base and J 1 base; bases outside gene matches: 5.

This clonotype was seen a handful of times. V and J are TRBV27 and TRBJ2-7; D remains unclear. Trimming removed 0 bases at V and 2 bases at J, with 5 bases between. The CDR3 is made up of 13 amino acids. Per germline, CDR1 MNHEY and CDR2 SMNVEV (reference sequence). CDR3 protein: CASSLSLAYEQYF. The CDR3, as DNA: TGTGCCAGCAGTTTATCGTTGGCCTACGAGCAGTACTTC.

This clonotype showed up just a few times. CDR3 residues: CASSDFVGQPQHF. For the CDR3, the DNA is TGTGCCAGCAGTGATTTCGTCGGTCAGCCCCAGCATTTT. The rearrangement uses TRBV2 and TRBJ1-5; no definite D call. V was pared by 3 bases and J by 6 bases, with 9 bases between. The CDR3 covers 13 residues. Germline CDR1 reads SNHLY; CDR2 reads FYNNEI.

Turning to this clonotype: A clone one base away is much larger, so this may be a read error. The V gene is TRBV27, the J gene TRBJ2-7; TRBD1 might be the D (7 bases). Germline CDR1 is MNHEY and CDR2 is SMNVEV (reference sequence). Trimming took off 4 bases at V and 2 bases at J, with 12 bases between the two ends. There are 14 residues in the CDR3. In nucleotides, the CDR3 is TGTGCCAGCAGTTACGCGGGACAGACCTACGAGCAGTACTTC. Protein sequence: CASSYAGQTYEQYF.